This TCR beta chain was captured by sequencing in a study of T cell clonotyping in hematopoietic cell transplantation. Findings of the study overall: Recipient TCR diversity dropped after transplant; expanded clonotypes rose from day 30 to 180.

Sequenced by immunoSEQ multiplex PCR; TCRdb stores in-frame clones only, minus some. The table has approximately 30,000 clones, under 90% seen once. V gave up 0 bases and J gave up 6 bases, with 14 bases separating them. The germline CDR1 and CDR2 sequences are ENHRY and SYGVKD. The CDR3 contains 15 residues. This clone was recorded once. What it binds is unknown. Documented time point: recipient sample about 28 days before transplant, after cytoreduction. This clonotype was sampled from a middle-aged man with acute myeloid leukemia. Some clones in this sample may be carry-over from other donors' samples. The chain combines TRBV10-3 with TRBJ1-2; TRBD1 is a possible D gene (5 bases). The input for sequencing was peripheral blood mononuclear cells, taken before stem cell transplant. The CDR3 is CAISESYGGFDGYTF. The CDR3 nucleotides are TGTGCCATCAGTGAGTCTTATGGGGGATTCGATGGCTACACCTTC.